A selection of T cell receptor beta chains follows, all from one sample in a study of blood T cell repertoires in COVID-19. Sequenced by immunoSEQ multiplex PCR; TCRdb stores in-frame clones only, minus some. The sample lists around 250,000 clones; approximately 83% were seen once. The sample comprised peripheral blood. All receptors come from a man aged 30 to 45 who had recovered from COVID-19. Both conserved end residues are part of each CDR3. The order of the fields is CDR3 DNA, CDR3 protein, V gene, J gene, clone size, D gene. D genes are given only for firm matches. Only some rows state a clone size, as once, few, many or a class for expanded clones.

TGTGCCAGCAGCTTTACCAGTAGCACAGATACGCAGTATTTT	CASSFTSSTDTQYF	TRBV7-2	TRBJ2-3	-	-
TGTGCCAGCAGGCGAGGAGGTAGCGGAACAGATACGCAGTATTTT	CASRRGGSGTDTQYF	TRBV9	TRBJ2-3	few	-
TGCGCCAGCAGCTCCCGAGCACCGACTAGCGGGGGGGCCGTAGAGACCCAGTACTTC	CASSSRAPTSGGAVETQYF	TRBV4-1	TRBJ2-5	-	TRBD2
TGTGCCAGCAGCCCCCGACTAGCGTCCTACGAGCAGTACTTC	CASSPRLASYEQYF	TRBV7-6	TRBJ2-7	once	TRBD2
TGTGCCAGCAGCAGTGGGGAGTTTGGAAGAGCTAACTATGGCTACACCTTC	CASSSGEFGRANYGYTF	TRBV21-1	TRBJ1-2	-	-
TGTGCCAGCAGCGCCGGATCCCAGGGGGTTGGGGAGACCCAGTACTTC	CASSAGSQGVGETQYF	TRBV7-2	TRBJ2-5	-	TRBD1
TGTGCCAGCAGCTCCACTACTTTCCAAGAGACCCAGTACTTC	CASSSTTFQETQYF	TRBV7-6	TRBJ2-5	-	-
TGTGCCAGCAGTTCTACCGGTCAGCCCCAGCATTTT	CASSSTGQPQHF	TRBV6-5	TRBJ1-5	few	-
TGTGCCAGCAGCTTCGACGGATCTAGGGGAGGCTACACCTTC	CASSFDGSRGGYTF	TRBV9	TRBJ1-2	-	-
TGTGCCAGCAGCTTAGGCGGGGGGTTTACCTATGAGCAGTTCTTC	CASSLGGGFTYEQFF	TRBV7-6	TRBJ2-1	few	TRBD2
TGTGCCAGCAGTGAACCCAGGCCGTCCTACGAGCAGTACTTC	CASSEPRPSYEQYF	TRBV6-1	TRBJ2-7	-	-
TGTGCCAGCTCACTGGACAGAAGCAATCAGCCCCAGCATTTT	CASSLDRSNQPQHF	TRBV18	TRBJ1-5	-	-
TGTGCCAGCGGGGAGGGCGGACACACAGATACGCAGTATTTT	CASGEGGHTDTQYF	TRBV6-5	TRBJ2-3	-	TRBD2
TGTGCCAGCAGCTTGGTTTTCGCCAGCGACACTGAAGCTTTCTTT	CASSLVFASDTEAFF	TRBV5-5	TRBJ1-1	once	-
TGTGCCAGCAGAAGTTACAGGGGAGATTCCTACGAGCAGTACTTC	CASRSYRGDSYEQYF	TRBV6-6	TRBJ2-7	-	TRBD1
TGTGCCAGCAGCGTAGCGACGACTAGCGGGGTTTACAATGAGCAGTTCTTC	CASSVATTSGVYNEQFF	TRBV9	TRBJ2-1	-	TRBD2
TGTGCCAGCAGCCCCCTCCAGACAGAATCGACTGAAGCTTTCTTT	CASSPLQTESTEAFF	TRBV7-9	TRBJ1-1	-	-
TGTGCCAGCAGCTTGACTAGCGGGGGGGGGTATGAGCAGTTCTTC	CASSLTSGGGYEQFF	TRBV5-4	TRBJ2-1	-	TRBD2
TGTGCCAGCAGCTCCGCGTACGAGCAGTACTTC	CASSSAYEQYF	TRBV7-9	TRBJ2-7	-	-
TGCGCCAGCAGCCCGTACCGACAGTCCAATCAGCCCCAGCATTTT	CASSPYRQSNQPQHF	TRBV4-1	TRBJ1-5	once	-
TGTGCCAGCAGTTTTCGGGACAGGGGGCCTCCCGGGGAGCTGTTTTTT	CASSFRDRGPPGELFF	TRBV28	TRBJ2-2	-	TRBD1
TGTGCCAGCACCACCGGGACAGGGGTCTACGAGCAGTACTTC	CASTTGTGVYEQYF	TRBV6-5	TRBJ2-7	-	TRBD1
TGCGCCAGCAGCCAGACAGTCGCCACTGAAGCTTTCTTT	CASSQTVATEAFF	TRBV5-1	TRBJ1-1	-	-
TGTGCCAGCAGACGAGATCAGCCCCAGCATTTT	CASRRDQPQHF	TRBV28	TRBJ1-5	-	-
TGTGCCAGCAACACGTGGAGTGGCGGCTACACCTTC	CASNTWSGGYTF	TRBV7-9	TRBJ1-2	-	-